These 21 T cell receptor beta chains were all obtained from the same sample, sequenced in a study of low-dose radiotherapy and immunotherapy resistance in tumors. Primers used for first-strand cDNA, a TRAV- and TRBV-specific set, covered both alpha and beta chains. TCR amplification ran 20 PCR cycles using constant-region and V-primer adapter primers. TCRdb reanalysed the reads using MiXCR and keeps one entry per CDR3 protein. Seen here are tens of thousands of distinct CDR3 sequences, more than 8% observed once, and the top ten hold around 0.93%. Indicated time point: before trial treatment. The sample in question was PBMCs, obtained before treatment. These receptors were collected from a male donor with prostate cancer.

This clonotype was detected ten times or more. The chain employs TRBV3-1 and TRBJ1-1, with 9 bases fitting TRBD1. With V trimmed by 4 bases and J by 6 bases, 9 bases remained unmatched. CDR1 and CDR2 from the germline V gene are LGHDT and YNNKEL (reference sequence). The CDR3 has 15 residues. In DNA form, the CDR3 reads TGTGCCAGCAGCCCCACGGACAGGGGAAGATCTGAAGCTTTCTTT. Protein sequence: CASSPTDRGRSEAFF.

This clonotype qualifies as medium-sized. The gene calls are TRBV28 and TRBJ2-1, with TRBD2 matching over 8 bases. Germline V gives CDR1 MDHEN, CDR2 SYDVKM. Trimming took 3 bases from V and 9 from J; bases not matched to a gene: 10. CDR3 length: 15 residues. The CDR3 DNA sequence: TGTGCCAGCAGTTTTTCCGCCGGCGGGAGGCCTGAGCAGTTCTTC. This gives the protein CASSFSAGGRPEQFF.

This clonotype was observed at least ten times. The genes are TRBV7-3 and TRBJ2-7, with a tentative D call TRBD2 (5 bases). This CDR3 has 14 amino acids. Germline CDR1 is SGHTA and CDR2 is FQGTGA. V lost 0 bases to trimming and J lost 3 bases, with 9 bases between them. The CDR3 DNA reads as TGTGCCAGCAGCTTAACGAGGGAGAGCTACGAGCAGTACTTC. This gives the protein CASSLTRESYEQYF.

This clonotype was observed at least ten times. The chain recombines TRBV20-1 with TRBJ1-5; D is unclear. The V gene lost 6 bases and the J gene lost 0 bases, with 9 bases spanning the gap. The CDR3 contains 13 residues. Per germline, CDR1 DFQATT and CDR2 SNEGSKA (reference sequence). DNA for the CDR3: TGCAGTGCACGGACGGATAGCAATCAGCCCCAGCATTTT. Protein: CSARTDSNQPQHF.

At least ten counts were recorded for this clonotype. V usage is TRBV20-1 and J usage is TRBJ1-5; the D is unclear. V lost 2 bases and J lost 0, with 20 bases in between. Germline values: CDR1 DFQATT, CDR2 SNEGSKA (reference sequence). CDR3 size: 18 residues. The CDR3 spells CSARTTGRGWGSNQPQHF. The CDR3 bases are TGCAGTGCTAGAACGACCGGACGGGGATGGGGTAGCAATCAGCCCCAGCATTTT.

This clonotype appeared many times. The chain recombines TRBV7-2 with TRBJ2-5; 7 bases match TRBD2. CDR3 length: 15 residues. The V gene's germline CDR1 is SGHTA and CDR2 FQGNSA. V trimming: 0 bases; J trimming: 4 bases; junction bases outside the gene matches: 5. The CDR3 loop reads CASSLARLAGETQYF. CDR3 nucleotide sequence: TGTGCCAGCAGCTTAGCTCGACTAGCCGGAGAGACCCAGTACTTC.

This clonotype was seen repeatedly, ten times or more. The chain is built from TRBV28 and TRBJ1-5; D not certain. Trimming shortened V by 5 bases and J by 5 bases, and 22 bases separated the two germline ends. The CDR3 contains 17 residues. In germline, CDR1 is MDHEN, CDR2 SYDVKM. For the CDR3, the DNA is TGTGCCAGCAGTCCACCGGGCCGGAGGAGACCTCATCAGCCCCAGCATTTT. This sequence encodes CASSPPGRRRPHQPQHF.

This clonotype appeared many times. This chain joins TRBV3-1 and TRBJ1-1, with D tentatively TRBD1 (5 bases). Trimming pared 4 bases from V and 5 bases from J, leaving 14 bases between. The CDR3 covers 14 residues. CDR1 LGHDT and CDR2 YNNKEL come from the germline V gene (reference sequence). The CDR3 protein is CASSPLGGETEAFF. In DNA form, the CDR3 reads TGTGCCAGCAGCCCTCTGGGGGGGGAAACTGAAGCTTTCTTT.

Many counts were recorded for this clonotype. The CDR3 sequence is CASSPVKSIGLQETQYF. The DNA for the CDR3 is TGTGCCAGCAGCCCAGTGAAAAGCATAGGGCTCCAAGAGACCCAGTACTTC. The chain recombines TRBV5-5 with TRBJ2-5; D is unclear. V lost 4 bases, J lost 1 base, and 20 bases lay in between. Germline CDR1 is SGHKS and CDR2 is YYEKEE (reference sequence). The CDR3 is 17 residues long.

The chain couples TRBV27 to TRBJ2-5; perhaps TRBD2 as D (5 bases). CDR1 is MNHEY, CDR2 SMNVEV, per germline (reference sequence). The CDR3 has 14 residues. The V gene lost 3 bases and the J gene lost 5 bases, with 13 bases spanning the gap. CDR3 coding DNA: TGTGCCAGCAGTTTGGGCAGTCGGAGGGAGACCCAGTACTTC. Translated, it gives CASSLGSRRETQYF.

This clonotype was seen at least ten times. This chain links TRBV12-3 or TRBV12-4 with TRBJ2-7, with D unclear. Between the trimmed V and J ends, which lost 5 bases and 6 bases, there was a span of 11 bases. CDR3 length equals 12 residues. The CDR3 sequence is CASSNTASEQYF. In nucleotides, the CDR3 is TGTGCCAGCAGTAATACAGCGTCCGAGCAGTACTTC.

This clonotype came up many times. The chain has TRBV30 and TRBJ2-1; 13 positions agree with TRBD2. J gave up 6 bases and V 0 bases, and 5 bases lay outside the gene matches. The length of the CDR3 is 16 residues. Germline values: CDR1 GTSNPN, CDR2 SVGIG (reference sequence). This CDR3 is CAWSVGLAGSFNEQFF. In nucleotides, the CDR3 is TGTGCCTGGAGTGTGGGACTAGCGGGATCATTCAATGAGCAGTTCTTC.

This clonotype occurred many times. The CDR3 region is CASSRENTGELFF. The CDR3 nucleotides are TGTGCCAGCAGTAGAGAAAACACCGGGGAGCTGTTTTTT. This chain uses TRBV2 with TRBJ2-2, with D unresolved. Germline CDR1 SNHLY, CDR2 FYNNEI. The CDR3 has 13 residues. V shed 5 bases and J shed 2 bases, with 6 bases lying between them.

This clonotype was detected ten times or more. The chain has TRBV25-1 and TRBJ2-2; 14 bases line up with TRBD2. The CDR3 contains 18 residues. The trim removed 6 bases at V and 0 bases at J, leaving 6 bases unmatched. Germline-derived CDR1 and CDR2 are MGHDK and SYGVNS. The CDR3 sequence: CASSEGLAGAANTGELFF. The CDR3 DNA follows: TGTGCCAGCAGCGAGGGACTAGCGGGGGCCGCGAACACCGGGGAGCTGTTTTTT.

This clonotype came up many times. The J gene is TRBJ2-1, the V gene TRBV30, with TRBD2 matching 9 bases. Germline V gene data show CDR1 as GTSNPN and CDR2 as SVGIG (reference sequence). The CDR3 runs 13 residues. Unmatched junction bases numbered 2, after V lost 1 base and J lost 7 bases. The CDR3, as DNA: TGTGCCTGGAGTGGACTAGCGGAGAATGAGCAGTTCTTC. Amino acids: CAWSGLAENEQFF. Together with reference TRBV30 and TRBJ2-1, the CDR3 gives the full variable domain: SQTIHQWPATLVQPVGSPLSLECTVEGTSNPNLYWYRQAAGRGLQLLFYSVGIGQISSEVPQNLSASRPQDRQFILSSKKLLLSDSGFYLCAWSGLAENEQFFGPGTRLTVL.

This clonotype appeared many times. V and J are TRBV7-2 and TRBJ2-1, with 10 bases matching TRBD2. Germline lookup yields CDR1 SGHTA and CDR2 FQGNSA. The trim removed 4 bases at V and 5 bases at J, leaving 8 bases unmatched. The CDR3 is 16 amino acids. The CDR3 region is CASSSLPSGGHNEQFF. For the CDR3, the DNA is TGTGCCAGCAGCTCCCTTCCTAGCGGGGGACACAATGAGCAGTTCTTC.

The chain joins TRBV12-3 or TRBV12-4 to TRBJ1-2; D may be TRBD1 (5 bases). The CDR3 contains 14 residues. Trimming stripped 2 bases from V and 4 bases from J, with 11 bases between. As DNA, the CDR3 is TGTGCCAGCAGTTTACCCCCAGGGTTCTATGGCTACACCTTC. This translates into CASSLPPGFYGYTF.

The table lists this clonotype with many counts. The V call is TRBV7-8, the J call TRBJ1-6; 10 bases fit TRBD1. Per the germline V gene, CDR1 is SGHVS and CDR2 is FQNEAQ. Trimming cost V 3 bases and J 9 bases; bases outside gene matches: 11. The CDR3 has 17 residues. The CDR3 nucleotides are TGTGCCAGCAGCTTCTCCGGGACAGGGGTGAAGAGTTCACCCCTCCACTTT. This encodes CASSFSGTGVKSSPLHF.

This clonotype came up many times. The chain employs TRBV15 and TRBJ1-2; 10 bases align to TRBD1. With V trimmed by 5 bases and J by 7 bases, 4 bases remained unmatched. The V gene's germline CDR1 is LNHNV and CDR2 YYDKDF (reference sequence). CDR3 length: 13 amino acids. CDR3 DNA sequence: TGTGCCACCAGCGTCCGGGACAGGGGTGGCTACACCTTC. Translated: CATSVRDRGGYTF.

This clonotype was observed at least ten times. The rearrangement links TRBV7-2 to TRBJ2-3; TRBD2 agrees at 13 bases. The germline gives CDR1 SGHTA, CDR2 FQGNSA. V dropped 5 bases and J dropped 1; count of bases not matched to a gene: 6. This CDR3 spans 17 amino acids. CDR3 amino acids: CASSRTSGRGGTDTQYF. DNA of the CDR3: TGTGCCAGCAGCCGGACTAGCGGGAGAGGAGGCACAGATACGCAGTATTTT. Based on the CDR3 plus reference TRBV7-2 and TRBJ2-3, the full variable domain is GAGVSQSPSNKVTEKGKDVELRCDPISGHTALYWYRQSLGQGLEFLIYFQGNSAPDKSGLPSDRFSAERTGGSVSTLTIQRTQQEDSAVYLCASSRTSGRGGTDTQYFGPGTRLTVL.

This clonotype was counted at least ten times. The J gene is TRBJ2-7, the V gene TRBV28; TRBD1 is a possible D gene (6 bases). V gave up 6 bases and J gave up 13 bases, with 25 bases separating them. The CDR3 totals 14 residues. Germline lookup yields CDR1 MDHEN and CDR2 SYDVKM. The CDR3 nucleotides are TGTGCCAGCAGAACGCCTCCGGGACATGGAGTATATTACTTC. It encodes CASRTPPGHGVYYF.